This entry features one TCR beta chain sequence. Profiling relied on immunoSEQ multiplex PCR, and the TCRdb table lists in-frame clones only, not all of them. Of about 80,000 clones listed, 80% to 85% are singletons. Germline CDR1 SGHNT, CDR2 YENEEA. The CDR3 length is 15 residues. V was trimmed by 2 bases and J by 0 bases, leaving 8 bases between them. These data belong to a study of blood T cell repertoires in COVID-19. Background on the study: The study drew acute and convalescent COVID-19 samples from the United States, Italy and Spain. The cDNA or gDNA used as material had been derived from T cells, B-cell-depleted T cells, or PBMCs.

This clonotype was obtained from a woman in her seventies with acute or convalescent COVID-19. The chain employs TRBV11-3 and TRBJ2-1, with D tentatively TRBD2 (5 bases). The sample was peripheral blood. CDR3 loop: CASSLRGSSYNEQFF. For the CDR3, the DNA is TGTGCCAGCAGCTTACGTGGGAGCTCCTACAATGAGCAGTTCTTC.